The T cell receptor (beta chain) under discussion was sequenced for a study of blood T cell repertoires in COVID-19. Turning to the study itself: Sites across the United States, Italy and Spain contributed samples from acute and convalescent COVID-19. T cells, B-cell-depleted T cells, or PBMCs supplied cDNA or gDNA.

Trimming left V 4 bases short and J 7 bases short, with 13 bases between. The CDR3 is 13 amino acids. Per the germline V gene, CDR1 is LGHNA and CDR2 is YSLEER. Authors' data handling: Reference gene primer amplification gave nucleated cell count estimates. Produced via immunoSEQ multiplex PCR; TCRdb's table is partial and in-frame only. That table is the source of V, J and clone size, and D and trimming were worked out from the DNA. Among 200,000 to 300,000 clones listed, 80% to 85% were seen once. The gene calls are TRBV4-3 and TRBJ2-5; D remains ambiguous. The sequence derives from an older woman with active or convalescent COVID-19. Sequencing was carried out using peripheral blood. CDR3 in amino acids: CASSPTTTGTQYF. CDR3 sequence (DNA): TGCGCCAGCAGCCCGACCACGACTGGGACCCAGTACTTC.